These T cell receptor beta chains were read from a single sample in a study of blood T cell repertoires in COVID-19. Repertoires were generated with immunoSEQ multiplex PCR, while TCRdb's copy carries only in-frame clones and drops some. The sample holds around 400,000 clones, more than 70% seen once. The material sequenced was peripheral blood. Receptors were obtained from a woman in her sixties with COVID-19, enrolled during active disease. Each CDR3 is given with its conserved first and last residue. D genes are given only for firm matches. Some rows have no size entry. The others give once, few or many, or a class for an expanded clone.

d_call j_call v_call clone_size cdr3_length cdr3_aa cdr3_nt
NA TRBJ1-4 TRBV21-1 NA 15 CASSLWTGPDEKLFF TGTGCCAGCAGCTTGTGGACAGGCCCAGATGAAAAACTGTTTTTT
NA TRBJ1-6 TRBV28 few 11 CASSSNSPLHF TGTGCCAGCAGTTCGAATTCACCCCTCCACTTT
TRBD1 TRBJ2-5 TRBV23-1 NA 16 CASSHPGQGNQETQYF TGCGCCAGCAGTCATCCGGGACAGGGTAACCAAGAGACCCAGTACTTC
TRBD1 TRBJ2-2 TRBV12-3/TRBV12-4 NA 12 CASSTGAGELFF TGTGCCAGCAGTACAGGGGCCGGGGAGCTGTTTTTT
NA TRBJ1-1 TRBV12-3/TRBV12-4 NA 13 CATGQISNTEAFF TGTGCCACAGGACAGATATCGAACACTGAAGCTTTCTTT
TRBD2 TRBJ2-3 TRBV5-4 NA 14 CASSKASGADTQYF TGTGCCAGCAGCAAGGCTAGCGGAGCAGATACGCAGTATTTT
NA TRBJ2-7 TRBV11-3 many 12 CASSQQGYEQYF TGTGCCAGCAGCCAACAGGGATACGAGCAGTACTTC
NA TRBJ2-5 TRBV20-1 NA 10 CSARRETQYF TGCAGTGCTAGACGAGAGACCCAGTACTTC
NA TRBJ2-5 TRBV21-1 few 20 CASSSRGGQIRELVEETQYF TGTGCCAGCAGCTCCCGAGGGGGACAGATTCGGGAACTTGTGGAAGAGACCCAGTACTTC
NA TRBJ2-1 TRBV6-6 NA 13 CASTKISQGEQFF TGTGCCAGCACCAAAATCTCTCAGGGGGAGCAGTTCTTC
TRBD1 TRBJ2-3 TRBV7-6 NA 16 CASSSQGTTSTDTQYF TGTGCCAGCAGCTCACAGGGGACGACCAGCACAGATACGCAGTATTTT
TRBD1 TRBJ1-2 TRBV25-1 NA 15 CASTPGTAVNYGYTF TGTGCCAGCACACCCGGGACAGCCGTGAACTATGGCTACACCTTC
TRBD1 TRBJ1-5 TRBV7-9 once 14 CASSLTGGGQPQHF TGTGCCAGCAGCTTGACAGGGGGCGGTCAGCCCCAGCATTTT
NA TRBJ1-2 TRBV7-2 once 13 CASSPGLTYGYTF TGTGCCAGCAGCCCCGGACTGACCTATGGCTACACCTTC
NA TRBJ1-3 TRBV28 NA 17 CASSSPPGGAEGNTIYF TGTGCCAGCAGCTCGCCACCGGGGGGGGCAGAAGGAAACACCATATATTTT
TRBD1 TRBJ1-4 TRBV7-6 once 16 CASSLAWTGLGEKLFF TGTGCCAGCAGCTTAGCGTGGACAGGGCTGGGTGAAAAACTGTTTTTT
TRBD2 TRBJ2-1 TRBV5-6 NA 15 CASSGPGTSGGAWFF TGTGCCAGCAGCGGCCCCGGGACTAGCGGGGGGGCCTGGTTCTTC
TRBD1 TRBJ1-1 TRBV30 NA 14 CAFPWGQGFTEAFF TGTGCCTTCCCCTGGGGACAGGGCTTTACTGAAGCTTTCTTT
NA TRBJ2-7 TRBV5-4 NA 13 CASSRRNSYEQYF TGTGCCAGCAGCCGGCGGAACTCCTACGAGCAGTACTTC
NA TRBJ1-5 TRBV28 NA 15 CASSLLTAENQPQHF TGTGCCAGCAGTTTGTTGACAGCCGAAAATCAGCCCCAGCATTTT
TRBD1 TRBJ2-7 TRBV6-6 NA 12 CASDRGTYEQYF TGTGCCAGCGACAGGGGAACCTACGAGCAGTACTTC
NA TRBJ1-5 TRBV18 NA 15 CASSAGDGVRRPQHF TGTGCCAGCTCGGCGGGTGACGGGGTCCGGCGGCCCCAGCATTTT
NA TRBJ2-5 TRBV19 NA 15 CASSMYSQLQETQYF TGTGCCAGTAGTATGTATTCCCAACTCCAAGAGACCCAGTACTTC
TRBD1 TRBJ1-6 TRBV28 NA 18 CASSSPGQVVSYNSPLHF TGTGCCAGCAGTTCCCCGGGACAGGTAGTCTCCTATAATTCACCCCTCCACTTT
NA TRBJ2-2 TRBV6-5 once 14 CASSWGRNTGELFF TGTGCCAGCAGTTGGGGGCGAAACACCGGGGAGCTGTTTTTT
NA TRBJ2-5 TRBV20-1 NA 12 CSASLLQETQYF TGCAGTGCTAGTCTCCTACAAGAGACCCAGTACTTC
TRBD1 TRBJ1-1 TRBV6-4 NA 14 CASKPGQGYTEAFF TGTGCCAGCAAACCTGGACAGGGGTACACTGAAGCTTTCTTT
NA TRBJ2-7 TRBV14 NA 13 CASSQENMDEQYF TGTGCCAGCAGCCAAGAAAACATGGACGAGCAGTACTTC
TRBD1 TRBJ2-3 TRBV7-9 once 15 CASSLGTGGPDTQYF TGTGCCAGCAGCCTAGGGACAGGGGGGCCTGATACGCAGTATTTT
NA TRBJ2-5 TRBV7-2 NA 15 CASSSTAMRGETQYF TGTGCCAGCAGCTCCACAGCCATGAGGGGGGAGACCCAGTACTTC
NA TRBJ1-1 TRBV28 NA 14 CASSSGTPNTEAFF TGTGCCAGCAGTTCCGGGACACCTAACACTGAAGCTTTCTTT
TRBD2 TRBJ2-1 TRBV7-6 NA 18 CASSTRPTPSGAYNEQFF TGTGCCAGCAGCACGAGGCCCACGCCTAGCGGGGCATACAATGAGCAGTTCTTC
NA TRBJ2-3 TRBV7-2 NA 15 CASSLAGGPGNTQYF TGTGCCAGCAGCTTAGCGGGGGGGCCGGGGAATACGCAGTATTTT
TRBD1 TRBJ2-1 TRBV6-5 once 15 CASTHRGSSGFEQFF TGTGCCAGCACCCACAGGGGCTCCAGCGGCTTTGAGCAGTTCTTC
TRBD1 TRBJ2-1 TRBV5-1 NA 18 CASSLAAGGAKIFNEQFF TGCGCCAGCAGCTTGGCCGCAGGGGGCGCGAAAATTTTCAATGAGCAGTTCTTC
NA TRBJ1-1 TRBV5-1 NA 14 CASRNLEGWAEAFF TGCGCCAGCAGAAACCTGGAGGGCTGGGCTGAAGCTTTCTTT
NA TRBJ1-1 TRBV6-5 NA 11 CASRVGPEAFF TGTGCCAGCAGAGTGGGCCCTGAAGCTTTCTTT
NA TRBJ2-1 TRBV11-2 once 16 CASNGVALSSYNEQFF TGTGCCAGCAACGGGGTGGCCCTAAGCTCCTACAATGAGCAGTTCTTC
NA TRBJ2-1 TRBV2 NA 11 CASSEEVTQFF TGTGCCAGCAGTGAGGAGGTCACCCAGTTCTTC
TRBD1 TRBJ2-5 TRBV19 NA 15 CASSIDGQGQETQYF TGTGCCAGTAGTATAGATGGACAGGGACAAGAGACCCAGTACTTC
TRBD2 TRBJ2-5 TRBV5-4 NA 15 CASRETSGLQETQYF TGTGCCAGCAGGGAGACTAGCGGCCTCCAAGAGACCCAGTACTTC
NA TRBJ1-3 TRBV28 many 14 CASSSGGSGNTIYF TGTGCCAGCAGCTCCGGAGGCTCTGGAAACACCATATATTTT
TRBD1 TRBJ1-6 TRBV3-1/TRBV3-2 NA 14 CASSRTGQNSPLHF TGTGCCAGCAGCCGGACGGGACAGAATTCACCCCTCCACTTT
TRBD1 TRBJ1-6 TRBV19 NA 16 CASSGQQGAANSPLHF TGTGCCAGTAGTGGCCAACAGGGGGCTGCGAATTCACCCCTCCACTTT
TRBD1 TRBJ2-5 TRBV3-1/TRBV3-2 NA 15 CASSQSGQGGETQYF TGTGCCAGCAGCCAATCGGGACAGGGGGGAGAGACCCAGTACTTC
NA TRBJ1-1 TRBV19 NA 12 CASSIGGAEAFF TGTGCCAGTAGTATCGGGGGGGCTGAAGCTTTCTTT
NA TRBJ1-5 TRBV19 few 17 CASSIGGGRGSNQPQHF TGTGCCAGTAGTATAGGTGGGGGGAGAGGAAGCAATCAGCCCCAGCATTTT
NA TRBJ1-2 TRBV19 NA 12 CASSSGVRGYTF TGTGCCAGTAGTTCAGGGGTACGAGGCTACACCTTC
TRBD1 TRBJ2-6 TRBV7-3 NA 17 CASSLIGTASGANVLTF TGTGCCAGCAGCTTAATAGGGACAGCCTCTGGGGCCAACGTCCTGACTTTC
TRBD1 TRBJ1-5 TRBV3-1/TRBV3-2 few 17 CASSQDLTGGRNQPQHF TGTGCCAGCAGCCAAGACTTGACAGGGGGCCGCAATCAGCCCCAGCATTTT
NA TRBJ1-3 TRBV25-1 NA 13 CASRRGSGNTIYF TGTGCCAGCAGGAGGGGGAGTGGAAACACCATATATTTT
TRBD1 TRBJ1-5 TRBV6-5 NA 14 CASSRQGSKQPQHF TGTGCCAGCAGCAGACAGGGCTCCAAGCAGCCCCAGCATTTT
TRBD1 TRBJ1-4 TRBV5-1 NA 16 CASSLSGGGAGEKLFF TGCGCCAGCAGCTTGTCAGGGGGCGGTGCGGGTGAAAAACTGTTTTTT
NA TRBJ1-4 TRBV6-5 NA 14 CASRITGIREKLFF TGTGCCAGCAGGATTACAGGTATACGGGAAAAACTGTTTTTT
NA TRBJ1-6 TRBV7-8 NA 19 CASSLRGVGQYSYNSPLHF TGTGCCAGCAGCTTAAGGGGTGTTGGACAGTACTCCTATAATTCACCCCTCCACTTT
TRBD2 TRBJ2-7 TRBV5-5 NA 15 CASTLSGDPSYEQYF TGTGCCAGCACCCTGAGCGGGGACCCCTCCTACGAGCAGTACTTC
TRBD1 TRBJ1-2 TRBV18 NA 17 CASSRPGQGNLAYGYTF TGTGCCAGCTCACGGCCGGGACAGGGTAACCTTGCGTATGGCTACACCTTC
TRBD1 TRBJ1-4 TRBV7-9 NA 16 CASSFIVGQGYEKLFF TGTGCCAGCAGCTTCATTGTGGGACAGGGTTACGAAAAACTGTTTTTT
TRBD1 TRBJ1-5 TRBV3-1/TRBV3-2 NA 16 CASSPSGGAGNQPQHF TGTGCCAGCAGCCCCTCAGGGGGCGCAGGCAATCAGCCCCAGCATTTT